This TCR beta chain originates from a study of OX40 agonist ivuxolimab in advanced cancers. Study-wide results and limits: CD4+ and CD8+ blood T cells expanded clonally by week 6 at 0.1 to 3.0 mg/kg.

Germline-derived CDR1 and CDR2 are SGDLS and YYNGEE. This CDR3 is built from 21 residues. Losses at the gene ends were 1 base for V and 4 bases for J; bases not matched to a gene: 16. Using immunoSEQ multiplex PCR, the repertoire was profiled, and TCRdb retains in-frame clones only, with some absent. The sample consists of some 52,000 clones, around 93% of them appearing once. With regard to this clone: The antigen remains unidentified.

The sample consisted of CD4+ or CD8+ T cells sorted from blood, taken in a trial of the OX40 agonist ivuxolimab. This chain connects TRBV9 to TRBJ2-1; 14 bases are a match to TRBD2. The TCR comes from an adult with an advanced solid tumor such as melanoma, head and neck, liver or kidney cancer. The CDR3 region is CASSVPIQPGLAGEGYNEQFF. The CDR3 bases are TGTGCCAGCAGCGTACCCATACAACCGGGACTAGCGGGAGAGGGGTACAATGAGCAGTTCTTC.